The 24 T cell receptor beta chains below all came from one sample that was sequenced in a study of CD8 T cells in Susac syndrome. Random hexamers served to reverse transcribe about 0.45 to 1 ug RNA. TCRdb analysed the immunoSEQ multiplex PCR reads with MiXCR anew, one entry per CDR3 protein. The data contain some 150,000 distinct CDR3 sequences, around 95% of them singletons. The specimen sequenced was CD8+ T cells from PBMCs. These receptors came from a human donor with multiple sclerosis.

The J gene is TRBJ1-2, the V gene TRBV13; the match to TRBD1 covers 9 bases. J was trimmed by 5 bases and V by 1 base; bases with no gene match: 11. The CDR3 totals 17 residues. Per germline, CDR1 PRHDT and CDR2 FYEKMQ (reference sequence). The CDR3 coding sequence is TGTGCCAGCAGCTTAGCCCACCTAGGGACAGGGTGGTATGGCTACACCTTC. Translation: CASSLAHLGTGWYGYTF.

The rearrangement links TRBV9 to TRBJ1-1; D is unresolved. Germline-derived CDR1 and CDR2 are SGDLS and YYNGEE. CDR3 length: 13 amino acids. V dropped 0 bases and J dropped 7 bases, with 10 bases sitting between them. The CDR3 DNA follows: TGTGCCAGCAGCGTAGGGTCTGGAAATGAAGCTTTCTTT. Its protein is CASSVGSGNEAFF.

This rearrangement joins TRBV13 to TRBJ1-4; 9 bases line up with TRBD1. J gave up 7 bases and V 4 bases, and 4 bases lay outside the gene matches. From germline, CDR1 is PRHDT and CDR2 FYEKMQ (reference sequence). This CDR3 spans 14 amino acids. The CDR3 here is CASSSRQGGEKLFF. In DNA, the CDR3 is TGTGCCAGCAGCTCCCGACAGGGGGGTGAAAAACTGTTTTTT. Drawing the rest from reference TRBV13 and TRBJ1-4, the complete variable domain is AAGVIQSPRHLIKEKRETATLKCYPIPRHDTVYWYQQGPGQDPQFLISFYEKMQSDKGSIPDRFSAQQFSDYHSELNMSSLELGDSALYFCASSSRQGGEKLFFGSGTQLSVL.

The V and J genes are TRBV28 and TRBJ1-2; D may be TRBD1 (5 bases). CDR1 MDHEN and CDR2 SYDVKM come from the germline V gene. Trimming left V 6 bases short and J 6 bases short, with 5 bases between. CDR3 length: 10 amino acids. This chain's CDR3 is CASSRDGYTF. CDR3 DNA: TGTGCCAGCAGCAGGGATGGCTACACCTTC.

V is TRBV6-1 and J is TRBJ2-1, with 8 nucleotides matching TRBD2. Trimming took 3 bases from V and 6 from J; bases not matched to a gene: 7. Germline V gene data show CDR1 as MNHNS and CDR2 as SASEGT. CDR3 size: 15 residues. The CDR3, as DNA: TGTGCCAGCAGTGACGGGGCGGGGGGCCTCAATGAGCAGTTCTTC. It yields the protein CASSDGAGGLNEQFF.

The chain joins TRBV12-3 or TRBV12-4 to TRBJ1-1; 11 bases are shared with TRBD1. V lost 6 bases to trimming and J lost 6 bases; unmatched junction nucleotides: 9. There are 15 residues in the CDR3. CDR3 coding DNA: TGTGCCAGCAGCAAACCGGGACAGGGGGGCGCTGAAGCTTTCTTT. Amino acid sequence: CASSKPGQGGAEAFF.

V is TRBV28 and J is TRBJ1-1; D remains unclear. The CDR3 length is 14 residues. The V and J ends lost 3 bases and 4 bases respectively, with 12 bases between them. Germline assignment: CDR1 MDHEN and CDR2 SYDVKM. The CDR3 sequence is CASSFRVSGTEAFF. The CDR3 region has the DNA TGTGCCAGCAGTTTTCGAGTTTCAGGCACTGAAGCTTTCTTT.

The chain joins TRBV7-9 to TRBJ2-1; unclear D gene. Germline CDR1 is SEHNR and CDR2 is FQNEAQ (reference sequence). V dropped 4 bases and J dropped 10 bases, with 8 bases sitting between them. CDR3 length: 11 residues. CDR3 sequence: CASSSGPEQFF. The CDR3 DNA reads TGTGCCAGCAGCTCCGGCCCCGAGCAGTTCTTC.

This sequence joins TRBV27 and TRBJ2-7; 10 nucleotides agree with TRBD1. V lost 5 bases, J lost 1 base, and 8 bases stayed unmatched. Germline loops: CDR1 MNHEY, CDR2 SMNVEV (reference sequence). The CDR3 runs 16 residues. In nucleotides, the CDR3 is TGTGCCAGCAGTCTCTCCCCGGGACAGGGGTCCTACGAGCAGTACTTC. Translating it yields CASSLSPGQGSYEQYF.

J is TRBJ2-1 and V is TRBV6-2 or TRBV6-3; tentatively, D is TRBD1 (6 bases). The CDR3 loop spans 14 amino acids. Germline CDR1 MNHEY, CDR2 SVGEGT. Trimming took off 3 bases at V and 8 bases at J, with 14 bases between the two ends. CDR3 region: CASSYFQGKDEQFF. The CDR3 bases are TGTGCCAGCAGTTATTTCCAGGGGAAAGATGAGCAGTTCTTC.

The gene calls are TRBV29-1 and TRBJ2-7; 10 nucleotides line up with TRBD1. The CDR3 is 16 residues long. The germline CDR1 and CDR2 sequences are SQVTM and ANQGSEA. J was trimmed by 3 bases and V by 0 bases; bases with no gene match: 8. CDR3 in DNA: TGCAGCGTTGAAGAGGGGGAAAGGACAGGGGGCTACGAGCAGTACTTC. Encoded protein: CSVEEGERTGGYEQYF.

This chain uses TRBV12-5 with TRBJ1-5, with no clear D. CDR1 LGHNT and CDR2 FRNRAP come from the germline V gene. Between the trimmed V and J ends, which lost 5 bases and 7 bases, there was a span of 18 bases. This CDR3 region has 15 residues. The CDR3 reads CASGPPGTGRQPQHF. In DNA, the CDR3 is TGTGCTAGTGGTCCCCCCGGTACGGGTAGACAGCCCCAGCATTTT. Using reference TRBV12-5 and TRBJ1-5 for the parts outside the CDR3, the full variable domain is DARVTQTPRHKVTEMGQEVTMRCQPILGHNTVFWYRQTMMQGLELLAYFRNRAPLDDSGMPKDRFSAEMPDATLATLKIQPSEPRDSAVYFCASGPPGTGRQPQHFGDGTRLSIL.

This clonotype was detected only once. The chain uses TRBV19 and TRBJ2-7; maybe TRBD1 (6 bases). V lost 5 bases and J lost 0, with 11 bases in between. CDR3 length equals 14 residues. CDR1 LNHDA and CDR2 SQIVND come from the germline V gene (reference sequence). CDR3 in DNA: TGTGCCAGTAGTCCGGGACACCCCTCCTACGAGCAGTACTTC. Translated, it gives CASSPGHPSYEQYF.

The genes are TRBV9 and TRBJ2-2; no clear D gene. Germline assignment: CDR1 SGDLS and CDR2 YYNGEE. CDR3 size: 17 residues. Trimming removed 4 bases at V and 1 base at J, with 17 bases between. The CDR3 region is CASSLRRRTVNTGELFF. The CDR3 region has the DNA TGTGCCAGCAGCTTACGCCGAAGGACGGTGAACACCGGGGAGCTGTTTTTT.

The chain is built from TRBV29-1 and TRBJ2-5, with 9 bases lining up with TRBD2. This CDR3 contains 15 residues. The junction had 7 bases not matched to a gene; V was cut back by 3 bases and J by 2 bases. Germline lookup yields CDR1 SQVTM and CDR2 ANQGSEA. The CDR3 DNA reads TGCAGCGTTGATATGTTAGCGGGGGTACAAGAGACCCAGTACTTC. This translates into CSVDMLAGVQETQYF.

The CDR3 region is CASSPGTGSSYEQYF. CDR3 bases: TGTGCCAGCAGCCCTGGGACAGGTTCCTCCTACGAGCAGTACTTC. The chain has TRBV25-1 and TRBJ2-7; TRBD1 matches at 8 bases. The CDR3 sequence is 15 residues long. Germline CDR1 is MGHDK and CDR2 is SYGVNS. Trimming at V came to 6 bases and at J to 0 bases, leaving 7 bases not matched to a gene.

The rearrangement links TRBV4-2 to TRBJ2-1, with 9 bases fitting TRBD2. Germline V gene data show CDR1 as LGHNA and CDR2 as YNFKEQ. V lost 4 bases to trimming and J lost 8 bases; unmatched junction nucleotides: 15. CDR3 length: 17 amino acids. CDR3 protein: CASSPGGGGAGGDEQFF. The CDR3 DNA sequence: TGTGCCAGCAGCCCTGGAGGCGGGGGGGCCGGTGGTGATGAGCAGTTCTTC.

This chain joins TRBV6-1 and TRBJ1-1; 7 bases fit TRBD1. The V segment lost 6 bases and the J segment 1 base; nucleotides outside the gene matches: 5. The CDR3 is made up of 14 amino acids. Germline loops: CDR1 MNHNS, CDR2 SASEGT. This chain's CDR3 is CASRQQGKNTEAFF. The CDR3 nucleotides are TGTGCCAGCAGGCAACAGGGGAAGAACACTGAAGCTTTCTTT.

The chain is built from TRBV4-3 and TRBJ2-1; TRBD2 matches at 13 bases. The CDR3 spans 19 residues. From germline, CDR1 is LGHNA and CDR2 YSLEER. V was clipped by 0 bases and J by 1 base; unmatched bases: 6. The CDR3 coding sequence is TGCGCCAGCAGCCAAGAGCGGACTAGCGGGGGTAGGTCCTACAATGAGCAGTTCTTC. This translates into CASSQERTSGGRSYNEQFF.

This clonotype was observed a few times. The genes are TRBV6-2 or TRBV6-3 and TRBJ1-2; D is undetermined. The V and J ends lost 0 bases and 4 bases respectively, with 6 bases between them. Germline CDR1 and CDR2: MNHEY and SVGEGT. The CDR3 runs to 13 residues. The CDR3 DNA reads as TGTGCCAGCAGTTACTCTGGCATCTATGGCTACACCTTC. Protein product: CASSYSGIYGYTF.

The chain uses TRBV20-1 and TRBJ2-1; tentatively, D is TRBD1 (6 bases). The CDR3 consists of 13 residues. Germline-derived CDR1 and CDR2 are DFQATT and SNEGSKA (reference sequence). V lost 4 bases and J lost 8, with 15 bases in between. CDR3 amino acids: CSATRGRRDEQFF. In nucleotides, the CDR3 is TGCAGTGCTACCAGGGGACGTCGGGATGAGCAGTTCTTC.

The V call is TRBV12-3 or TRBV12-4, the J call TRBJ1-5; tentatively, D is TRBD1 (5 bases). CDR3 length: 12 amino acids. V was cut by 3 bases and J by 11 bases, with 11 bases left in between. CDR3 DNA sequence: TGTGCCAGCAGTTTCAACCGGGGGTCCCAGCATTTT. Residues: CASSFNRGSQHF.

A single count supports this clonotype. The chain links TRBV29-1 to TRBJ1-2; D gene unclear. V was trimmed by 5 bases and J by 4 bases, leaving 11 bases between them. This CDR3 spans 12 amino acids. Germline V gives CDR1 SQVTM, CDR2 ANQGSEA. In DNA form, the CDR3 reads TGCAGCGTTCATTCGGGCCTCTATGGCTACACCTTC. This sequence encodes CSVHSGLYGYTF.

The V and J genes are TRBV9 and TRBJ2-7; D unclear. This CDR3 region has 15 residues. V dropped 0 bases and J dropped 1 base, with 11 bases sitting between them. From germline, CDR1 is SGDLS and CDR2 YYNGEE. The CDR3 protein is CASSVGAGSSYEQYF. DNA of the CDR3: TGTGCCAGCAGCGTAGGGGCCGGGTCGTCCTACGAGCAGTACTTC.